The rows below give T cell receptor beta chains drawn from one sample of a study of T cell responses to AZD1222 COVID-19 vaccine. Sequenced by immunoSEQ multiplex PCR; TCRdb stores in-frame clones only, minus some. The sample has approximately 100,000 clones, roughly 88% seen once; the top ten hold 13%. The sequences come from peripheral blood, collected on day 0 of MenACWY control vaccination. These receptors all stem from an adult in good health. Both conserved end residues are trimmed from each CDR3. A D gene is named only where the DNA matches it firmly.

D | V | CDR3
- | TRBV3-1/TRBV3-2 | ASRNKGVRGRTEAF
- | TRBV5-1 | ASWNTGSTDTQY
- | TRBV5-5 | ASSPRTTGAYTGELF
TRBD2 | TRBV5-4 | ASSPRASGGASLFHYEQY
TRBD2 | TRBV9 | ASSVQAGTGSYEQY
- | TRBV7-9 | ASSLTGYEQY
- | TRBV7-6 | ASSPAGREYTGELF
- | TRBV14 | ASSLVFGGYGYT
TRBD1 | TRBV19 | ASSQFPGQQNSPLH
- | TRBV6-1 | ASSPDRGWVFQY
- | TRBV12-3/TRBV12-4 | ASSRGEVYGYT
- | TRBV4-3 | ASSQQPGGAMNTGELF
TRBD1 | TRBV6-5 | ASQGADGVGYGYT
- | TRBV5-1 | ASSPQGTDTQY
- | TRBV6-5 | ASSYDGAGANVLT
TRBD2 | TRBV5-1 | ASSLGIAGGWNEQF
TRBD2 | TRBV24-1 | ATSPAGVSDTQY
TRBD1 | TRBV7-2 | ASSPDRGREETQY
- | TRBV3-1/TRBV3-2 | ASSQGQPGYEQY
- | TRBV4-1 | ASSQGHLNTEAF
TRBD1 | TRBV5-6 | ASSRTGGAENQPQH
- | TRBV30 | AWSVGGTELYGYT
TRBD1 | TRBV7-3 | ASSLGTGGWYEQY
- | TRBV5-1 | ASSRAGSEKAF
- | TRBV9 | ASSPRRGWNTEAF
- | TRBV5-1 | ASSLGPAGDEKLF
TRBD2 | TRBV7-3 | ASSPLAGVVNEQF
TRBD1 | TRBV3-1/TRBV3-2 | ASSQVRQGASGYT
- | TRBV7-9 | ASNPNAGPYGYT
TRBD2 | TRBV18 | ASSPRLADQETQY
- | TRBV7-2 | ASSFKGVNIQY